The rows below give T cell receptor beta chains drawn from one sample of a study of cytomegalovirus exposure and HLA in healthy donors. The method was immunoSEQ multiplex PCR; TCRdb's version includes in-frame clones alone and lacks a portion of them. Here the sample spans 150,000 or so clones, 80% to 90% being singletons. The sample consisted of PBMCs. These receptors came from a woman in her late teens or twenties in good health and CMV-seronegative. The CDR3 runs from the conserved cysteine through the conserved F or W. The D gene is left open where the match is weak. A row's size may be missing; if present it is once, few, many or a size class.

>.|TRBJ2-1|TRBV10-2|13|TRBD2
TGCGCCACCGGACTAGCGGGGTACAATGAGCAGTTCTTC
CATGLAGYNEQFF
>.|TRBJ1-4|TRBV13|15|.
TGTGCCAGCAGCTTATACGGACAGCTTAATGAAAAACTGTTTTTT
CASSLYGQLNEKLFF
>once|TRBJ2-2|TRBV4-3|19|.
TGCGCCAGCAGCCAAGATCCTTGGGTAGCCCAACGGAACACCGGGGAGCTGTTTTTT
CASSQDPWVAQRNTGELFF
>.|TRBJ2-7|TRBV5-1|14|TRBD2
TGCGCCAGCACCTACGGAACTAGCGACTACGAGCAGTACTTC
CASTYGTSDYEQYF
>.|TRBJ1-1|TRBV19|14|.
TGTGCCAGTAGTAGATCAGGCAGGAACACTGAAGCTTTCTTT
CASSRSGRNTEAFF
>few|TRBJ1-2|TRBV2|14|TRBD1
TGTGCCAGCAGTGACTGGGACAGGGCCATCGGCTACACCTTC
CASSDWDRAIGYTF
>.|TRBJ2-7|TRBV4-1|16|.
TGCGCCAGCAGCCAAGTCGTCGGGAGCCCAACCTACGAGCAGTACTTC
CASSQVVGSPTYEQYF
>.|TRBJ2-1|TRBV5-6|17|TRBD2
TGTGCCAGCAGCTACTCTAGGACTAGCGGGAGTTCCAATGAGCAGTTCTTC
CASSYSRTSGSSNEQFF
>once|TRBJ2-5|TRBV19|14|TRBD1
TGTGCCAGTAGCGACAGGGGGGCCTTAGAGACCCAGTACTTC
CASSDRGALETQYF
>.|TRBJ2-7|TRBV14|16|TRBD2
TGTGCCAGCAGCCACTTCCACCCGGGACTAGCGGGGGAGCAGTACTTC
CASSHFHPGLAGEQYF
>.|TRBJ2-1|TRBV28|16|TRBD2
TGTGCCAGCAGTTTATCCAGCGGGAGGGAGTTAGTTGAGCAGTTCTTC
CASSLSSGRELVEQFF
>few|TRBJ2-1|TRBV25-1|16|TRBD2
TGTGCCAGCAGTCGGACTAGCGGGAGTACTCCCAATGAGCAGTTCTTC
CASSRTSGSTPNEQFF
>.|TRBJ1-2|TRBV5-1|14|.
TGCGCCAGCAGCCCAGGAGACAGACTCTATGGCTACACCTTC
CASSPGDRLYGYTF
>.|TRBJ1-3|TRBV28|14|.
TGTGCCAGCAGTTTTGCGGGGATCGGAAACACCATATATTTT
CASSFAGIGNTIYF
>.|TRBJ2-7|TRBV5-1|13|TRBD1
TGCGCCAGCAGCGGGGACAGGATCTACGAGCAGTACTTC
CASSGDRIYEQYF
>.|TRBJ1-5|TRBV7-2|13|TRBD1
TGTGCCAGCAGCGCCGACAGGGGCCAGCCCCAGCATTTT
CASSADRGQPQHF
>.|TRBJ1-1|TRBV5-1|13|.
TGCGCCAGCAGACTATCTGTGAACACTGAAGCTTTCTTT
CASRLSVNTEAFF
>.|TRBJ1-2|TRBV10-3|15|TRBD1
TGTGCCATCAGTGAGGGGTCAGGGGGTTACTATGGCTACACCTTC
CAISEGSGGYYGYTF
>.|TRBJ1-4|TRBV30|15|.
TGTGCCTCGAGTTCTATCGGAGGGCGGTTTGAAAAACTGTTTTTT
CASSSIGGRFEKLFF
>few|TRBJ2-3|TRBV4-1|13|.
TGCGCCAGCAGCCAAGTTGGGGGCCGTACGCAGTATTTT
CASSQVGGRTQYF
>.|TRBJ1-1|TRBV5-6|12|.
TGTGCCAGCAGCCGGGAGTACACTGAAGCTTTCTTT
CASSREYTEAFF
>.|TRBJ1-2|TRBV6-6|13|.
TGTGCCAGCAGCCGGGAGGGGAGCTATGGCTACACCTTC
CASSREGSYGYTF
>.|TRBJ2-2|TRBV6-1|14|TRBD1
TGTGCCAGCACCACAGGGGGCCACACCGGGGAGCTGTTTTTT
CASTTGGHTGELFF
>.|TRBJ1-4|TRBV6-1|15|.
TGTGCCAGCAGTGAGCAGGGACAAGTTAATGAAAAACTGTTTTTT
CASSEQGQVNEKLFF
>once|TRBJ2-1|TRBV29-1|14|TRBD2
TGCAGCGTTGATACTAGCGGAGTCTACAATGAGCAGTTCTTC
CSVDTSGVYNEQFF
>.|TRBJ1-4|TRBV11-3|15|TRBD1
TGTGCCAGCAGTCCGACAGGGGGCGCGGGTGAAAAACTGTTTTTT
CASSPTGGAGEKLFF
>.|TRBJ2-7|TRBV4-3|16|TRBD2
TGCGCCAGCAGCCGACTCCCTAGCGGGGAAGCCTACGAGCAGTACTTC
CASSRLPSGEAYEQYF
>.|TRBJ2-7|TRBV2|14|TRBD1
TGTGCCAGCGGGCGACAGGGAAGGGGCTACGAGCAGTACTTC
CASGRQGRGYEQYF
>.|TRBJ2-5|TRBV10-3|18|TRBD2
TGTGCCATCAGTGAGCTGTCCGAGGGACTAGCGGGGCAAGAGACCCAGTACTTC
CAISELSEGLAGQETQYF
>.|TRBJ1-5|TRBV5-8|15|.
TGTGCCAGCAGCTTGTATCTACAGAGCAATCAGCCCCAGCATTTT
CASSLYLQSNQPQHF
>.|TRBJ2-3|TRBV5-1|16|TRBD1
TGCGCCAGCAGCTTGGCGGACAGGGGACCCACAGATACGCAGTATTTT
CASSLADRGPTDTQYF
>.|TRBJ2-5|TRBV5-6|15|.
TGTGCCAGCAGCTTGGCAGGGTCGGGCCAAGAGACCCAGTACTTC
CASSLAGSGQETQYF
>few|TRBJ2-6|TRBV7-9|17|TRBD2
TGTGCCAGCAGCGGAGAGGGTCGGGGGGCTGGGGCCAACGTCCTGACTTTC
CASSGEGRGAGANVLTF
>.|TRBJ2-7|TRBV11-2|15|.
TGTGCCAGCAGCCCCCGCCTAGCGACTACCTACGAGCAGTACTTC
CASSPRLATTYEQYF
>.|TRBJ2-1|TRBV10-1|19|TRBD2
TGCGCCAGCAGTGAGACAGCCCCGGGACTAGAGGTTTCATACAATGAGCAGTTCTTC
CASSETAPGLEVSYNEQFF
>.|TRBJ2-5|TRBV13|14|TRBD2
TGTGCCAGCAGCCCCCTAGCGGGAGGTGAGACCCAGTACTTC
CASSPLAGGETQYF